This T cell receptor (beta chain) was retrieved from a study of blood T cell repertoires in COVID-19. In the study overall: Italy, Spain and the United States were the sources of the convalescent and acute COVID-19 samples. Sample material is recorded as cDNA or gDNA derived from T cells, B-cell-depleted T cells, or PBMCs.

Germline-derived CDR1 and CDR2 are MNHNS and SASEGT. V lost 0 bases and J lost 0, with 9 bases in between. This CDR3 region has 16 residues. Original data processing: Reference gene primers were amplified, and this amplification served to estimate nucleated cell counts. Data came from immunoSEQ multiplex PCR; TCRdb stores just in-frame clones and leaves some out. The V and J calls and clone size are taken from that table; D and trimming were inferred from the DNA. The data hold 120,000 or so clones, with approximately 81% observed a single time. This TCR was sampled from a man aged 35 to 55 with active or convalescent COVID-19. The chain carries TRBV6-1 and TRBJ1-5; D remains ambiguous. The sample was peripheral blood. The CDR3 nucleotides are TGTGCCAGCAGTGAAGCTGGCCAATATAGCAATCAGCCCCAGCATTTT. Translation gives CASSEAGQYSNQPQHF.